Below are 20 T cell receptor beta chains sequenced from a single sample in a study of T cell repertoires in cytomegalovirus infection. A single record per CDR3 protein comes from TCRdb applying MiXCR to the reads. Of tens of thousands of distinct CDR3 sequences listed, around 27% are singletons. Antigen specificity for these receptors is unknown. Sequences were derived from CD8+ T cells from cultured PBMCs, sampled from culture after CMV antigen stimulation. Receptors were obtained from a human donor in good health (CMV status not recorded). Some clones in this sample may be carry-over from other donors' samples.

V gene TRBV4-3 combines with J gene TRBJ2-1, with TRBD1 matching 8 bases. Germline trimming cut 2 bases from V and 4 bases from J; bases unmatched to any gene: 4. This CDR3 contains 15 residues. Germline V CDR1 and CDR2: LGHNA, YSLEER. DNA for the CDR3: TGCGCCAGCAGCCAAACCAGACAGGGGTACAATGAGCAGTTCTTC. This gives the protein CASSQTRQGYNEQFF.

V and J are TRBV14 and TRBJ1-5, with 9 bases that match TRBD1. Germline CDR1 is SGHDN and CDR2 is FVKESK. The ends lost 2 bases at V and 6 bases at J; junction bases unmatched: 20. The CDR3 is made up of 20 amino acids. The CDR3 protein is CASSQHLSLRSGQGGQPQHF. The CDR3 region has the DNA TGTGCCAGCAGCCAACATCTATCTCTTCGTTCGGGACAGGGCGGTCAGCCCCAGCATTTT.

This clonotype was observed a handful of times. The genes are TRBV14 and TRBJ2-2; 7 bases map to TRBD1. The length of the CDR3 is 16 residues. Trimming cost V 3 bases and J 4 bases; bases outside gene matches: 8. The germline CDR1 and CDR2 sequences are SGHDN and FVKESK. CDR3 loop: CASSHRTGVGTGELFF. As DNA, the CDR3 is TGTGCCAGCAGCCACCGAACAGGGGTGGGCACCGGGGAGCTGTTTTTT.

This clonotype appeared a few times. This chain joins TRBV25-1 and TRBJ1-1, with a possible D match to TRBD1 (6 bases). CDR1 is MGHDK, CDR2 SYGVNS, per germline. The CDR3 spans 15 residues. The ends were cut back, 0 bases at V and 5 bases at J, with 13 bases in the middle. CDR3 amino acids: CASSEYAGARTEAFF. The DNA for the CDR3 is TGTGCCAGCAGTGAATACGCAGGGGCACGTACTGAAGCTTTCTTT. The complete variable domain, with remaining parts taken from reference TRBV25-1 and TRBJ1-1, reads EADIYQTPRYLVIGTGKKITLECSQTMGHDKMYWYQQDPGMELHLIHYSYGVNSTEKGDLSSESTVSRIRTEHFPLTLESARPSHTSQYLCASSEYAGARTEAFFGQGTRLTVV.

About this clonotype itself: Compared with germline, one end of the junction differs, possibly owing to a read error. The chain is built from TRBV28 and TRBJ1-1, with a possible D match to TRBD1 (5 bases). This CDR3 is built from 15 residues. Germline loops: CDR1 MDHEN, CDR2 SYDVKM. The chain's CDR3 is CANSSPVWGSTEAFF. CDR3 nucleotide sequence: TGTGCCAACAGTTCCCCAGTTTGGGGGAGCACTGAAGCTTTCTTT. Using reference TRBV28 and TRBJ1-1 for the parts outside the CDR3, the full variable domain is DVKVTQSSRYLVKRTGEKVFLECVQDMDHENMFWYRQDPGLGLRLIYFSYDVKMKEKGDIPEGYSVSREKKERFSLILESASTNQTSMYLCANSSPVWGSTEAFFGQGTRLTVV.

This clonotype was picked up a small number of times. The V call is TRBV7-2, the J call TRBJ1-1; weak D call: TRBD1 (5 bases). The CDR3 runs to 14 residues. Trimming cost V 3 bases and J 1 base, with 9 bases left between them. Germline loops: CDR1 SGHTA, CDR2 FQGNSA. CDR3 protein: CASSLAGENTEAFF. The CDR3 DNA is TGTGCCAGCAGCTTGGCGGGGGAGAACACTGAAGCTTTCTTT.

The V and J genes are TRBV6-1 and TRBJ2-5; TRBD2 aligns across 9 bases. Trimming cost V 6 bases and J 5 bases; bases outside gene matches: 13. Germline-derived CDR1 and CDR2 are MNHNS and SASEGT. The CDR3 consists of 16 residues. The CDR3 DNA reads as TGTGCCAGCAGCCTCCGAGTTAGCGGGAGATGGGAGACCCAGTACTTC. It encodes CASSLRVSGRWETQYF.

The table lists this clonotype with a few counts. V is TRBV29-1 and J is TRBJ1-2; no firm D call. The CDR3 is made up of 11 amino acids. Trimming pared 4 bases from V and 4 bases from J, leaving 7 bases between. Looked up from germline, CDR1 is SQVTM and CDR2 is ANQGSEA. CDR3 region: CSVGEVYGYTF. The DNA for the CDR3 is TGCAGCGTTGGGGAAGTCTATGGCTACACCTTC.

Ten or more counts support this clonotype. The rearrangement links TRBV10-3 to TRBJ2-1; TRBD1 aligns across 8 bases. This CDR3 is 14 amino acids long. Germline-derived CDR1 and CDR2 are ENHRY and SYGVKD. V was clipped by 3 bases and J by 8 bases; unmatched bases: 6. The CDR3 sequence: CAISDPDRGHEQFF. CDR3 coding DNA: TGTGCCATCAGTGATCCAGACAGGGGACATGAGCAGTTCTTC.

This chain uses TRBV5-4 with TRBJ2-2, with D unresolved. CDR1 is SGHNT, CDR2 YYREEE, per germline (reference sequence). The CDR3 extends over 15 amino acids. Trimming removed 4 bases at V and 2 bases at J, with 12 bases between. Here the CDR3 reads CASSVTAVNTGELFF. The CDR3 DNA sequence: TGTGCCAGCAGCGTGACTGCAGTAAACACCGGGGAGCTGTTTTTT.

This clonotype showed up many times. The gene calls are TRBV7-8 and TRBJ2-2, with D perhaps assigned TRBD1 or TRBD2 (6 bases each). CDR3 length: 15 residues. Germline V lookup: CDR1 SGHVS, CDR2 FQNEAQ. V lost 7 bases and J lost 7, with 19 bases in between. The CDR3, as DNA: TGTGCCAGCAACGAGGGAAGGGGGGCCGACGGGGAGCTGTTTTTT. Translation gives CASNEGRGADGELFF.

The CDR3 here is CASRSPEAGVGDTQYF. The CDR3 DNA reads TGTGCCAGCAGATCCCCTGAGGCGGGGGTGGGGGATACGCAGTATTTT. The chain employs TRBV7-9 and TRBJ2-3, with TRBD2 matching over 7 bases. The CDR3 runs to 16 residues. Germline CDR1 and CDR2: SEHNR and FQNEAQ (reference sequence). Trimming at V came to 6 bases and at J to 6 bases, leaving 15 bases not matched to a gene.

J is TRBJ2-5 and V is TRBV28, with D possibly TRBD1 on 5 matching bases. Per the germline V gene, CDR1 is MDHEN and CDR2 is SYDVKM. This CDR3 is built from 18 residues. V lost 4 bases and J 4 bases, leaving 25 bases between the germline ends. This CDR3 reads CASSSHRQSTERGETQYF. The CDR3 nucleotides read TGTGCCAGCAGTTCACACCGACAGTCGACAGAAAGGGGAGAGACCCAGTACTTC. Based on the CDR3 plus reference TRBV28 and TRBJ2-5, the full variable domain is DVKVTQSSRYLVKRTGEKVFLECVQDMDHENMFWYRQDPGLGLRLIYFSYDVKMKEKGDIPEGYSVSREKKERFSLILESASTNQTSMYLCASSSHRQSTERGETQYFGPGTRLLVL.

This clonotype was seen a few times. The rearrangement links TRBV4-1 to TRBJ2-7; D gene ambiguous. CDR3 size: 15 residues. Germline CDR1 MGHRA, CDR2 YSYEKL. V shed 3 bases and J shed 3 bases, with 15 bases lying between them. The CDR3 region is CASSHSDGPFYEQYF. CDR3 nucleotide sequence: TGCGCCAGCAGCCACTCGGACGGGCCGTTCTACGAGCAGTACTTC.

V and J are TRBV7-9 and TRBJ2-7; D is perhaps TRBD2 (6 bases). Looked up from germline, CDR1 is SEHNR and CDR2 is FQNEAQ (reference sequence). The V end lost 8 bases, the J end lost 3 bases, and 8 bases lay between the germline ends. CDR3 length: 11 amino acids. CDR3 residues: CASGRLYEQYF. CDR3 DNA sequence: TGTGCCAGCGGGAGGCTCTACGAGCAGTACTTC.

This chain links TRBV12-3 or TRBV12-4 with TRBJ1-2; D not certain. Between the trimmed V and J ends, which lost 2 bases and 2 bases, there was a span of 9 bases. The CDR3 covers 14 residues. CDR3 DNA sequence: TGTGCCAGCAGTTTATTACCCGCCAACTATGGCTACACCTTC. It yields the protein CASSLLPANYGYTF.

The J gene is TRBJ1-2, the V gene TRBV18; 8 bases line up with TRBD1. This CDR3 spans 13 amino acids. Per the germline V gene, CDR1 is KGHSH and CDR2 is LQKENI. V lost 0 bases, J lost 6 bases, and 0 bases stayed unmatched. The CDR3 is CASSPPGQDGYTF. CDR3 nucleotides: TGTGCCAGCTCACCACCGGGACAGGATGGCTACACCTTC. The variable domain in full, with the rest retrieved from reference TRBV18 and TRBJ1-2, is NAGVMQNPRHLVRRRGQEARLRCSPMKGHSHVYWYRQLPEEGLKFMVYLQKENIIDESGMPKERFSAEFPKEGPSILRIQQVVRGDSAAYFCASSPPGQDGYTFGSGTRLTVV.

The V and J genes are TRBV27 and TRBJ2-7; D is unclear. Trimming took off 0 bases at V and 2 bases at J, with 11 bases between the two ends. The CDR3 spans 15 residues. The germline V gene encodes CDR1 MNHEY and CDR2 SMNVEV (reference sequence). The CDR3 nucleotides read TGTGCCAGCAGTTTATCAGGAAGTTTGGCCTACGAGCAGTACTTC. It is translated as CASSLSGSLAYEQYF.

The V gene is TRBV27, the J gene TRBJ1-6; D gene unclear. The V gene's germline CDR1 is MNHEY and CDR2 SMNVEV (reference sequence). The CDR3 sequence is 13 residues long. V lost 7 bases and J lost 6, with 10 bases in between. This CDR3 is CASTDSVNSPLHF. The CDR3 nucleotides are TGTGCCAGCACTGATAGCGTTAATTCACCCCTCCACTTT.

Only a few counts were recorded for this clonotype. The chain joins TRBV15 to TRBJ2-7; no firm D call. Per germline, CDR1 LNHNV and CDR2 YYDKDF (reference sequence). The CDR3 runs to 12 residues. The ends were cut back, 3 bases at V and 3 bases at J, with 6 bases in the middle. The CDR3 spells CATSSHNYEQYF. Written as DNA, the CDR3 is TGTGCCACCAGCAGCCATAACTACGAGCAGTACTTC.